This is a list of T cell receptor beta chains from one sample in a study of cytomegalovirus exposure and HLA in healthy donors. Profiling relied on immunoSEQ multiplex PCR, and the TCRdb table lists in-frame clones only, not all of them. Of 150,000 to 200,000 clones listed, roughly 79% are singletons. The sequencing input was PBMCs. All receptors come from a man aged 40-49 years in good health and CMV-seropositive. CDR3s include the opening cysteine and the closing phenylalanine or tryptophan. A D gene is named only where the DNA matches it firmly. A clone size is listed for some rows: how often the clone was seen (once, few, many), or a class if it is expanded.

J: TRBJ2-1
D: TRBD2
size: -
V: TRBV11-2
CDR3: CASSLSGRSYNEQFF
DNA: TGTGCCAGCAGCTTAAGCGGGAGGTCCTACAATGAGCAGTTCTTC

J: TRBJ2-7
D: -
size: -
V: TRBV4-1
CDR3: CASSQRQGGYEQYF
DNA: TGCGCCAGCAGCCAGAGACAGGGAGGCTACGAGCAGTACTTC

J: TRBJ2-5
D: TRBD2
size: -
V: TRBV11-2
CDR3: CASSLGGASGRAETQYF
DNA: TGTGCCAGCAGCTTAGGTGGTGCTAGCGGGAGGGCGGAGACCCAGTACTTC

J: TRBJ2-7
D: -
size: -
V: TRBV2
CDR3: CASWRLSYEQYF
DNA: TGTGCCAGCTGGAGACTTTCCTACGAGCAGTACTTC

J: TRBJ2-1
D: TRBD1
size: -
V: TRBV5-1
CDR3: CASSFRDRDNEQFF
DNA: TGCGCCAGCAGCTTTAGAGACAGGGACAATGAGCAGTTCTTC

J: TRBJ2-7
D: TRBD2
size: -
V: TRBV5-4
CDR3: CASSSGLGAPYEQYF
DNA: TGTGCCAGCAGCTCCGGACTAGGGGCACCCTACGAGCAGTACTTC

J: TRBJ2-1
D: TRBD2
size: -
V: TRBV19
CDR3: CASSIAVGLAADNEQFF
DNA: TGTGCCAGTAGTATTGCGGTAGGACTAGCGGCAGACAATGAGCAGTTCTTC

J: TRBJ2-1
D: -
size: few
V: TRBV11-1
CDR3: CASSLFRAGYNEQFF
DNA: TGTGCCAGCAGCTTGTTTCGGGCGGGGTACAATGAGCAGTTCTTC

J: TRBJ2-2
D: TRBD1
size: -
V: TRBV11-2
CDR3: CASSVRQGPDGELFF
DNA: TGTGCCAGCAGCGTCCGACAGGGTCCCGACGGGGAGCTGTTTTTT

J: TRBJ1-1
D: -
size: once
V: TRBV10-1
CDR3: CASRQGLNTEAFF
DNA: TGCGCCAGCAGACAGGGCCTCAACACTGAAGCTTTCTTT

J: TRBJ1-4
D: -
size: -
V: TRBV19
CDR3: CASSPQASNEKLFF
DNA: TGTGCCAGTAGTCCCCAGGCGTCGAATGAAAAACTGTTTTTT

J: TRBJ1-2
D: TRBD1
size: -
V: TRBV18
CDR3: CASSPAAGGDNYGYTF
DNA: TGTGCCAGCTCACCCGCGGCAGGGGGCGATAACTATGGCTACACCTTC

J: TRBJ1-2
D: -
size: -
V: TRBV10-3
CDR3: CAISESRVNYGYTF
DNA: TGTGCCATCAGTGAGTCGAGAGTCAACTATGGCTACACCTTC

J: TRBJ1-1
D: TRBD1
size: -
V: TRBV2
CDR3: CASTQGANTEAFF
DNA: TGTGCCAGCACACAGGGGGCGAACACTGAAGCTTTCTTT

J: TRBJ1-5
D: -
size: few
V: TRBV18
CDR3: CASSPARTASSLSNQPQHF
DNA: TGTGCCAGCTCACCGGCGAGGACAGCCAGCAGCCTAAGCAATCAGCCCCAGCATTTT

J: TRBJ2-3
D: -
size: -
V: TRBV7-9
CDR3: CASSADRQPDTQYF
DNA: TGTGCCAGCAGCGCGGACCGACAGCCAGATACGCAGTATTTT

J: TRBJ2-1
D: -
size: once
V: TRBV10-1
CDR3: CASSVAGRTEQFF
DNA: TGCGCCAGCAGTGTCGCGGGGCGGACAGAGCAGTTCTTC

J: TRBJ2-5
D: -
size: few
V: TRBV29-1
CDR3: CSVAGAGRGRETQYF
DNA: TGCAGCGTTGCGGGGGCAGGGAGGGGTCGAGAGACCCAGTACTTC

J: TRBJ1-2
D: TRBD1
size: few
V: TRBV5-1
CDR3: CASGPRFGTGVSNYGYTF
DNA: TGCGCCAGCGGCCCGAGATTCGGGACAGGAGTTTCTAACTATGGCTACACCTTC

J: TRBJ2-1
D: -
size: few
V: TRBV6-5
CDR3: CASRGDFLSYNEQFF
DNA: TGTGCCAGCAGAGGGGACTTCCTCTCCTACAATGAGCAGTTCTTC

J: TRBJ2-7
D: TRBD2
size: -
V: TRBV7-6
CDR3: CASSLASGRAEQYF
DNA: TGTGCCAGCAGCTTAGCGAGCGGGAGGGCCGAGCAGTACTTC

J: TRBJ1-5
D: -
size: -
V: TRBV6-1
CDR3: CASSPRDKQPQHF
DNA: TGTGCCAGCAGTCCCCGGGACAAGCAGCCCCAGCATTTT

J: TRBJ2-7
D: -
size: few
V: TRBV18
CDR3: CASSPSQLAYEQYF
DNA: TGTGCCAGCTCACCATCACAACTAGCCTACGAGCAGTACTTC

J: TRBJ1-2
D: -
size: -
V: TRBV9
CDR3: CASSPSPGDYGYTF
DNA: TGTGCCAGCAGTCCATCTCCAGGCGACTATGGCTACACCTTC

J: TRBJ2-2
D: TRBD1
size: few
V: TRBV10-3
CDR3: CAITSRGLGGELFF
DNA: TGTGCCATCACATCCAGGGGGCTTGGCGGGGAGCTGTTTTTT

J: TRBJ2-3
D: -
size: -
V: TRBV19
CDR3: CASNQGIGDNTDTQYF
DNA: TGTGCCAGTAACCAAGGGATAGGGGATAACACAGATACGCAGTATTTT

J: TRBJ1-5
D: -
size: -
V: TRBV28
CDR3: CASSPPSDRTPQHF
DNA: TGTGCCAGCAGTCCCCCCTCGGACAGAACGCCCCAGCATTTT

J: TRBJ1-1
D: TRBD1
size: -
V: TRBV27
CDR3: CASSLQGAWNTEAFF
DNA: TGTGCCAGCAGTTTGCAGGGGGCCTGGAACACTGAAGCTTTCTTT

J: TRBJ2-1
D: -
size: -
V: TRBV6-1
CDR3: CASSDLASGQFF
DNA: TGTGCCAGCAGCGACCTGGCATCGGGGCAGTTCTTC

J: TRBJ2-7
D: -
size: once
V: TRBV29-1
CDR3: CSVEDNSSYEQYF
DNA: TGCAGCGTTGAAGATAACAGCTCCTACGAGCAGTACTTC

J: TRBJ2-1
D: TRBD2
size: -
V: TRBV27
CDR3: CASSRGRIPSRSYNEQFF
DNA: TGTGCCAGCAGCCGCGGGAGAATCCCGTCGCGTTCCTACAATGAGCAGTTCTTC

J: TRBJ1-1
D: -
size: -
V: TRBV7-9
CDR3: CASSPPRGVNTEAFF
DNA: TGTGCCAGCAGCCCGCCCCGGGGGGTCAACACTGAAGCTTTCTTT

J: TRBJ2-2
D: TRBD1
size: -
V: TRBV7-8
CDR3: CASSLPRTGGGGELFF
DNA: TGTGCCAGCAGCTTACCCCGGACAGGGGGTGGCGGGGAGCTGTTTTTT

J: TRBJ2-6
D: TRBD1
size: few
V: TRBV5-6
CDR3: CASSFTGAGANGLTF
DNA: TGTGCCAGCAGCTTTACAGGGGCTGGGGCCAACGGCCTGACTTTC

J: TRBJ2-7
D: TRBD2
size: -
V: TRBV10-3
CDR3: CAISPRGSGSSEQYF
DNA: TGTGCCATCAGTCCTAGGGGTAGCGGGAGCTCCGAGCAGTACTTC

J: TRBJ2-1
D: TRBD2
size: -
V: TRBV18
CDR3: CASSPLGTTYNEQFF
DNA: TGTGCCAGCTCACCACTTGGGACTACCTACAATGAGCAGTTCTTC

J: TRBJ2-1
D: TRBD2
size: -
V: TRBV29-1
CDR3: CSVEETSVYNEQFF
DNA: TGCAGCGTTGAAGAGACTAGCGTTTACAATGAGCAGTTCTTC

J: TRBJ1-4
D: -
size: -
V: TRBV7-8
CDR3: CASSFRGGSNEKLFF
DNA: TGTGCCAGCAGCTTCCGGGGGGGCTCTAATGAAAAACTGTTTTTT

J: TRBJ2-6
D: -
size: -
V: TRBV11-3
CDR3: CASSFLGQGLLSGANVLTF
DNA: TGTGCCAGCAGCTTCCTGGGGCAGGGCCTACTCTCTGGGGCCAACGTCCTGACTTTC

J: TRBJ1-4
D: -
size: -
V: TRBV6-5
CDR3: CASRLSATNEKLFF
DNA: TGTGCCAGCAGGCTCAGTGCAACTAATGAAAAACTGTTTTTT

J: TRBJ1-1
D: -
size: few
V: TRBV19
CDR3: CASQQQSEAFF
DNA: TGTGCCAGCCAGCAACAGAGTGAAGCTTTCTTT

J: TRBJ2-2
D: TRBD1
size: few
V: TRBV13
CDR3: CASSLEGPGGRTGELFF
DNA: TGTGCCAGCAGCTTAGAGGGGCCAGGGGGAAGGACCGGGGAGCTGTTTTTT

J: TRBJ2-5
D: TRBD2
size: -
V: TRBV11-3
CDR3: CASSPKFGGAQYF
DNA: TGTGCCAGCAGCCCAAAATTTGGGGGGGCCCAGTACTTC

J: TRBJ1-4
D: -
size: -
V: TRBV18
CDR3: CASSPRGGGEKLFF
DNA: TGTGCCAGCTCACCCAGAGGTGGAGGTGAAAAACTGTTTTTT

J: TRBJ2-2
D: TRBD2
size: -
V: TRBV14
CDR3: CASSPRGGPGELFF
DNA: TGTGCCAGCAGCCCCCGGGGGGGCCCCGGGGAGCTGTTTTTT

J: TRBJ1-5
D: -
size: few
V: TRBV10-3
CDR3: CAISEGTKHSNQPQHF
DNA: TGTGCCATCAGTGAGGGGACAAAGCATAGCAATCAGCCCCAGCATTTT

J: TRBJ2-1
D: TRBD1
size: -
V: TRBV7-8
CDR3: CASSWGTATMDNEQFF
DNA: TGTGCCAGCAGCTGGGGGACAGCCACGATGGACAATGAGCAGTTCTTC

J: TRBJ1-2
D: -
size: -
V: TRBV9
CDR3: CASSVDRNNYGYTF
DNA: TGTGCCAGCAGCGTAGACAGGAATAACTATGGCTACACCTTC

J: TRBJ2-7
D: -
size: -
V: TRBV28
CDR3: CASSSSTRGLYEQYF
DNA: TGTGCCAGCAGTTCGAGTACGCGGGGCCTTTACGAGCAGTACTTC

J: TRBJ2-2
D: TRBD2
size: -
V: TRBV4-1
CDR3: CASSQELAGAHGELFF
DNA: TGCGCCAGCAGCCAAGAACTAGCGGGAGCACACGGGGAGCTGTTTTTT

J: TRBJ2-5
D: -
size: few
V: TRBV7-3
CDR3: CASSFRANLGTQYF
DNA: TGTGCCAGCAGCTTCAGGGCTAACCTAGGGACCCAGTACTTC

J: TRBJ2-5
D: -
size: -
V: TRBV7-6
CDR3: CASSRIGETQYF
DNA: TGTGCCAGCAGCCGAATCGGGGAGACCCAGTACTTC

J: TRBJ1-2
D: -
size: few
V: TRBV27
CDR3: CASSPFVGLYGYTF
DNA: TGTGCCAGCAGCCCCTTTGTAGGACTCTATGGCTACACCTTC

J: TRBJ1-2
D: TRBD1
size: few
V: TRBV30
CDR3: CAWSRDRGDGYTF
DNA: TGTGCCTGGAGTCGGGACAGGGGTGATGGCTACACCTTC